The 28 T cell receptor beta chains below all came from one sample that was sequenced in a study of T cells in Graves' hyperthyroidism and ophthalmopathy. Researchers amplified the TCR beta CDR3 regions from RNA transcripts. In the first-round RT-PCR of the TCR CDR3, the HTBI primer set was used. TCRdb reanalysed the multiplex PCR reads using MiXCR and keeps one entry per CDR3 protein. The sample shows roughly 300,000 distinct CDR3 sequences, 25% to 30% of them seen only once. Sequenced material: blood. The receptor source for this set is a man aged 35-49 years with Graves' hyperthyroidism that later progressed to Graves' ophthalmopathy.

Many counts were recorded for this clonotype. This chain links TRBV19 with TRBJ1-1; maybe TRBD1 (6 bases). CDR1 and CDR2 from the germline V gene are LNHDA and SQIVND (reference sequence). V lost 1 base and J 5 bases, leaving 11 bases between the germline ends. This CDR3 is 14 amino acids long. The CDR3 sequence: CASSIAQGYTEAFF. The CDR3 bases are TGTGCCAGTAGTATAGCCCAGGGGTATACTGAAGCTTTCTTT. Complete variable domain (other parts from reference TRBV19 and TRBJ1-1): DGGITQSPKYLFRKEGQNVTLSCEQNLNHDAMYWYRQDPGQGLRLIYYSQIVNDFQKGDIAEGYSVSREKKESFPLTVTSAQKNPTAFYLCASSIAQGYTEAFFGQGTRLTVV.

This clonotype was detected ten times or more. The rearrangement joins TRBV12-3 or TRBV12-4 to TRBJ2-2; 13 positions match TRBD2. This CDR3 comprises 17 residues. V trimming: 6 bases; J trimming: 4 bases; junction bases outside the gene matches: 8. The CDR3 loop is CASRPNGTSGVTGELFF. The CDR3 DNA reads TGTGCCAGCAGGCCGAACGGGACTAGCGGGGTCACCGGGGAGCTGTTTTTT.

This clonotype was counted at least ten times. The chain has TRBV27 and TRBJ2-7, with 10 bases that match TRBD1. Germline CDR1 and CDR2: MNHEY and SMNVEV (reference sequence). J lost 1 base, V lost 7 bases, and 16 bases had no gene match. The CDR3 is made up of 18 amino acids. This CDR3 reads CASTNAARDRGESYEQYF. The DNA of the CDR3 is TGTGCCAGCACCAACGCAGCCCGGGACAGGGGAGAGTCCTACGAGCAGTACTTC.

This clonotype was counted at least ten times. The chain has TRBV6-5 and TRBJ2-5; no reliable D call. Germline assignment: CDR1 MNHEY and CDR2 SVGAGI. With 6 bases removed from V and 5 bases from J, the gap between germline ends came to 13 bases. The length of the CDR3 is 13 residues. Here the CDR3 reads CASRLGKAETQYF. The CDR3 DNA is TGTGCCAGCAGATTAGGGAAGGCTGAGACCCAGTACTTC.

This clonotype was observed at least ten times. Here the CDR3 DNA reads TGTGCCAGCTCACCGGACGGAGGCGGGGAGCTGTTTTTT. The encoded protein is CASSPDGGGELFF. This chain connects TRBV18 to TRBJ2-2; weak D call: TRBD2 (5 bases). The CDR3 has 13 residues. Germline V gives CDR1 KGHSH, CDR2 LQKENI. The V end lost 3 bases, the J end lost 7 bases, and 9 bases lay between the germline ends.

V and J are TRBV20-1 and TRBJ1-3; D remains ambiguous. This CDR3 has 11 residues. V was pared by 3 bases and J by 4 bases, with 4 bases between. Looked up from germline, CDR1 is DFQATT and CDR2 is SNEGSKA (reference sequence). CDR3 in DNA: TGCAGTGCTAGGACAGGAAACACCATATATTTT. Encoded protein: CSARTGNTIYF.

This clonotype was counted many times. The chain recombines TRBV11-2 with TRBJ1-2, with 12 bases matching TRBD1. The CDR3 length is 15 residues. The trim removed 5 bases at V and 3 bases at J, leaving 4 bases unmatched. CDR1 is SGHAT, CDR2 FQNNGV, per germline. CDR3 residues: CASSEGQGAYYGYTF. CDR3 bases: TGTGCCAGCAGCGAGGGACAGGGGGCTTACTATGGCTACACCTTC.

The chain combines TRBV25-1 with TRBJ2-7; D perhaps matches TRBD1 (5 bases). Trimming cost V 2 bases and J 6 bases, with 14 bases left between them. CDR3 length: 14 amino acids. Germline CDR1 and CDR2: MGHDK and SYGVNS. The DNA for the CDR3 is TGTGCCAGCAGTGAACAGGGTCGGATACGCGAGCAGTACTTC. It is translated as CASSEQGRIREQYF.

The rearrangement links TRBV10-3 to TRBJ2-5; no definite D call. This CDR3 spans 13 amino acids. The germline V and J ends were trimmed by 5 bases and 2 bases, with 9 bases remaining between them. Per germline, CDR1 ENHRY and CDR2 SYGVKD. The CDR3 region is CAISSYGQETQYF. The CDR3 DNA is TGTGCCATCAGTAGTTACGGGCAAGAGACCCAGTACTTC.

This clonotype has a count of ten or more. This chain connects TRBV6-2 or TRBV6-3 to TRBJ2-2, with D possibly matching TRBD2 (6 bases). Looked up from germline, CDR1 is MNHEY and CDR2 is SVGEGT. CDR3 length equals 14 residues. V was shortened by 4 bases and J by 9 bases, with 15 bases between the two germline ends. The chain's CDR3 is CASSWAGLARELFF. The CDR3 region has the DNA TGTGCCAGCAGTTGGGCGGGGCTGGCGAGGGAGCTGTTTTTT.

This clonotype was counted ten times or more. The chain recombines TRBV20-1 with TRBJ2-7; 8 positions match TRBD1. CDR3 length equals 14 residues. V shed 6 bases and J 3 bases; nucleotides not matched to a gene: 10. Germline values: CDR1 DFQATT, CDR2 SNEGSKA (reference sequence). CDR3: CSAVLGTGIYEQYF. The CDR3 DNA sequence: TGCAGTGCAGTCCTTGGGACAGGAATCTACGAGCAGTACTTC.

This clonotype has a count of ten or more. The CDR3 protein is CASMGDSNQPQHF. As DNA, the CDR3 is TGTGCCAGCATGGGCGATAGCAATCAGCCCCAGCATTTT. This chain joins TRBV6-2 or TRBV6-3 and TRBJ1-5; D call uncertain. V was trimmed by 7 bases and J by 0 bases, leaving 7 bases between them. Germline assignment: CDR1 MNHEY and CDR2 SVGEGT. The CDR3 has 13 residues.

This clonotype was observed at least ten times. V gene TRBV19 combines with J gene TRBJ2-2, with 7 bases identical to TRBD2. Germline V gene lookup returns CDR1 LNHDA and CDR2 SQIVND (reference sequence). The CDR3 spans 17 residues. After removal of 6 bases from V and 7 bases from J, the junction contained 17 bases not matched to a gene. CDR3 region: CASSSRGGSVISGELFF. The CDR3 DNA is TGTGCCAGTAGCTCAAGGGGCGGGAGCGTGATTAGCGGGGAGCTGTTTTTT.

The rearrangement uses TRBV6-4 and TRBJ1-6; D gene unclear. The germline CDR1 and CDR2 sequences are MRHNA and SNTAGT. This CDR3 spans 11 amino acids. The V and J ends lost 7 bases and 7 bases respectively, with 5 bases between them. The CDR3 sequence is CASKWNSPLHF. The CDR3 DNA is TGTGCCAGCAAATGGAATTCACCCCTCCACTTT.

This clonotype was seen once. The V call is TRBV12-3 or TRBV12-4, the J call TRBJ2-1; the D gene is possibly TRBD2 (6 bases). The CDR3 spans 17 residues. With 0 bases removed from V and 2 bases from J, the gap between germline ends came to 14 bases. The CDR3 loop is CASSLAAPGRPYNEQFF. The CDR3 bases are TGTGCCAGCAGTTTAGCCGCGCCCGGGAGACCCTACAATGAGCAGTTCTTC.

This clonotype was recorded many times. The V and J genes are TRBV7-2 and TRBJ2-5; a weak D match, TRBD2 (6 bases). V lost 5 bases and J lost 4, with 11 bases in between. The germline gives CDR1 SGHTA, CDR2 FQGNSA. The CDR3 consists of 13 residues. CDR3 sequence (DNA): TGTGCCAGCAGCCGCAGGGACTTAGAGACCCAGTACTTC. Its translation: CASSRRDLETQYF.

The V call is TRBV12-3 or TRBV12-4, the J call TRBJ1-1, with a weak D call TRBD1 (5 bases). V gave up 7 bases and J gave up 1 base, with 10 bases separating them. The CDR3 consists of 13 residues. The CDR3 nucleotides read TGTGCCAGCACCCAGGGAGGGAACACTGAAGCTTTCTTT. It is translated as CASTQGGNTEAFF.

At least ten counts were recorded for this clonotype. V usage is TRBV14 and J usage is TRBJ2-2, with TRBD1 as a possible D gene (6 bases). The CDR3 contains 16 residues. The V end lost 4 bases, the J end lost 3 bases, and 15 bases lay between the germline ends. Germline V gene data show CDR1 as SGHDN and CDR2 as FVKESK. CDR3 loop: CASSLRLPGDTGELFF. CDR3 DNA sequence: TGTGCCAGCAGCCTAAGGCTCCCAGGGGACACCGGGGAGCTGTTTTTT. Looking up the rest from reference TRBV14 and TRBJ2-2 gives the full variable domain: EAGVTQFPSHSVIEKGQTVTLRCDPISGHDNLYWYRRVMGKEIKFLLHFVKESKQDESGMPNNRFLAERTGGTYSTLKVQPAELEDSGVYFCASSLRLPGDTGELFFGEGSRLTVL.

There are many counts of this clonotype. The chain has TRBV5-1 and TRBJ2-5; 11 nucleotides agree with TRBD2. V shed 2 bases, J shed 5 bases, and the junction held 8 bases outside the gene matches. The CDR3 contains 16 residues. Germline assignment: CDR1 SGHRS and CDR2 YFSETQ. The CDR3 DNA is TGCGCCAGCAGCTTAGCAATAGCGGGAGGGCCCGAGACCCAGTACTTC. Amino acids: CASSLAIAGGPETQYF.

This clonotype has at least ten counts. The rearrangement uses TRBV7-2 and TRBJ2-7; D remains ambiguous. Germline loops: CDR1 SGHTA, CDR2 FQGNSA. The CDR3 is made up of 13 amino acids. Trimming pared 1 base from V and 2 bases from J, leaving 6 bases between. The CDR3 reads CASSLGITYEQYF. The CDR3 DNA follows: TGTGCCAGCAGCTTAGGCATAACCTACGAGCAGTACTTC.

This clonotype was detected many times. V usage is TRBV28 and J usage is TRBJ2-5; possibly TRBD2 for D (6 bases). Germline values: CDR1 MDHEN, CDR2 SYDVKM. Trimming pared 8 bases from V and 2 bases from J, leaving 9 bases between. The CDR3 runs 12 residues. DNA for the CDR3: TGTGCCAGCTCGGAGGGTCAAGAGACCCAGTACTTC. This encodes CASSEGQETQYF.

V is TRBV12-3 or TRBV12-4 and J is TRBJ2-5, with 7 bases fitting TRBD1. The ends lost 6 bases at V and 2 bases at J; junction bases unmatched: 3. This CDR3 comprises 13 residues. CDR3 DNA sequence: TGTGCCAGCAGAAGGGGACAGCAAGAGACCCAGTACTTC. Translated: CASRRGQQETQYF.

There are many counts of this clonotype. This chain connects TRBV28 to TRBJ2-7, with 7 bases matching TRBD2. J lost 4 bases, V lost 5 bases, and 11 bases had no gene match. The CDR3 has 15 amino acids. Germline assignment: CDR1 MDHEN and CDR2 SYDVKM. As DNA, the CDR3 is TGTGCCAGCAGTCCCCCCGGGGGGATGACTTACGAGCAGTACTTC. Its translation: CASSPPGGMTYEQYF.

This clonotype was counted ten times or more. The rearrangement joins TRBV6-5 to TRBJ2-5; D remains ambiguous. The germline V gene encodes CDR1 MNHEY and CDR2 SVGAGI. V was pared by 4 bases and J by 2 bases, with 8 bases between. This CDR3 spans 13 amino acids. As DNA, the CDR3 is TGTGCCAGCAGTTTCTCCCGTCAAGAGACCCAGTACTTC. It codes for CASSFSRQETQYF.

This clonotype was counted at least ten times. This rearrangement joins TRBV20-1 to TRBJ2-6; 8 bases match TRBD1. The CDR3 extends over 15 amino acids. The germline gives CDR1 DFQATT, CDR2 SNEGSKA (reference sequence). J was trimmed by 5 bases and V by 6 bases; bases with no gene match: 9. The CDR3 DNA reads TGCAGTGCCGGGACAGGTAACTTACGGGCCAACGTCCTGACTTTC. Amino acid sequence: CSAGTGNLRANVLTF.

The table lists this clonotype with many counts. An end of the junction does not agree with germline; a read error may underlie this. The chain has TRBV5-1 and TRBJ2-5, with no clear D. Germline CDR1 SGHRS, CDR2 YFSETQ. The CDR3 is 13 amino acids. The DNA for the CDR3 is TGTGCCAGCAGCTTGGCGGTGCAAGAGACCCAGTACTTC. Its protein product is CASSLAVQETQYF.

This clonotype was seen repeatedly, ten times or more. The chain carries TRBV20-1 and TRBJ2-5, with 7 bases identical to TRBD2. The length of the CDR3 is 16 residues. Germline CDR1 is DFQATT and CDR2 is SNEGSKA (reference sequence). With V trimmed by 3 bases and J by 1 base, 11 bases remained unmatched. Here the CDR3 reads CSARILRRETQETQYF. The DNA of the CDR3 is TGCAGTGCTAGGATTTTGCGGCGGGAGACCCAAGAGACCCAGTACTTC.

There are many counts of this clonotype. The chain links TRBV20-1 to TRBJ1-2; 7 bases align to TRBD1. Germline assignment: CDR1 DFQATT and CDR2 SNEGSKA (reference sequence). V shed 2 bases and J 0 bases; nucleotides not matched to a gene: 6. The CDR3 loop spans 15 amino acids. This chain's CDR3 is CSARRTGLSNYGYTF. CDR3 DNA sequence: TGCAGTGCTAGACGGACAGGTTTATCTAACTATGGCTACACCTTC.